This TCR beta chain was found in a study of shared clonotypes between healthy human individuals. The protocol was immunoSEQ multiplex PCR, while the TCRdb copy is restricted to in-frame clones and leaves out a portion. The sample has 1.5 million to 1.9 million clones; 95% to 99% are singletons. Study-wide results and caveats: Clonotype sharing across a handful of donors was observed for about 5.5% of naive CD4 clonotypes.

This clone was seen only a few times. Its antigen is undetermined. Germline V CDR1 and CDR2: SNHLY, FYNNEI. Trimming removed 6 bases from V and 1 base from J, with 18 bases in between. The CDR3 has 16 residues. This clonotype was obtained from a man aged 30 to 45 in good health. J is TRBJ1-1 and V is TRBV2, with D maybe TRBD1 (5 bases). Sequencing was performed on naive CD4+ T cells sorted from blood. Subset here: CD45RA+ positively selected. The CDR3 region is CASRATTGPSNTEAFF. In DNA form, the CDR3 reads TGTGCCAGCAGGGCAACGACGGGACCCTCGAACACTGAAGCTTTCTTT.